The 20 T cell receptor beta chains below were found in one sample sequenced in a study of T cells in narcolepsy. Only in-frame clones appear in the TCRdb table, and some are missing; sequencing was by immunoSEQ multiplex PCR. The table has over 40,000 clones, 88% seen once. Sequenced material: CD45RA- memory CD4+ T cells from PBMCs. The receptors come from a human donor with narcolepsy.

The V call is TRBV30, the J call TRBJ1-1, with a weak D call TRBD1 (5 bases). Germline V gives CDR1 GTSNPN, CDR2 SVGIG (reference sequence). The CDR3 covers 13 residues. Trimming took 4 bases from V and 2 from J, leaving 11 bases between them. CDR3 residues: CAWTRTYNTEAFF. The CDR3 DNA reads TGTGCCTGGACCCGGACATACAACACTGAAGCTTTCTTT.

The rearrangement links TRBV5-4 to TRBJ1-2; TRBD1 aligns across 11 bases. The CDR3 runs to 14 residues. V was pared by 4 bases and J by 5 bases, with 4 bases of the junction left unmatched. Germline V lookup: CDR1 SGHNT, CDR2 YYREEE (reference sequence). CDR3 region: CASSPRDRGYGYTF. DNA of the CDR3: TGTGCCAGCAGCCCCAGGGACAGGGGGTATGGCTACACCTTC.

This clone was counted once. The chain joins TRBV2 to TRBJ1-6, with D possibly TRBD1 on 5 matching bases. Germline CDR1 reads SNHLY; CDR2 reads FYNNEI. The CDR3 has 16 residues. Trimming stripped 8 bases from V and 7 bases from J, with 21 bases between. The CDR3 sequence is CASVGAGSANNSPLHF. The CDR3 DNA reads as TGTGCCAGCGTAGGGGCGGGGTCTGCCAACAATTCACCCCTCCACTTT.

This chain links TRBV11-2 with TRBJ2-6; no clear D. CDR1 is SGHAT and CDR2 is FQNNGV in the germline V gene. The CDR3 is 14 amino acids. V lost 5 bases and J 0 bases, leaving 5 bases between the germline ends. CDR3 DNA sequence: TGTGCCAGCAGCACTCCCTCTGGGGCCAACGTCCTGACTTTC. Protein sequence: CASSTPSGANVLTF.

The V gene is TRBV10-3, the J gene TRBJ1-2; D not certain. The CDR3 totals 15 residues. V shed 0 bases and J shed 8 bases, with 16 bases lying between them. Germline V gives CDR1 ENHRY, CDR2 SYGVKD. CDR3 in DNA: TGTGCCATCAGTGAGTCCGACCCCCGCTTAAGGGGCTACACCTTC. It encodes CAISESDPRLRGYTF.

CDR3 DNA sequence: TGTGCCAGCAGCTGGGACGGGGGCAGCAATCAGCCCCAGCATTTT. Protein: CASSWDGGSNQPQHF. The chain combines TRBV11-2 with TRBJ1-5, with D tentatively TRBD1 (6 bases). Germline V lookup: CDR1 SGHAT, CDR2 FQNNGV. Trimming took 4 bases from V and 1 from J, leaving 11 bases between them. This CDR3 has 15 amino acids.

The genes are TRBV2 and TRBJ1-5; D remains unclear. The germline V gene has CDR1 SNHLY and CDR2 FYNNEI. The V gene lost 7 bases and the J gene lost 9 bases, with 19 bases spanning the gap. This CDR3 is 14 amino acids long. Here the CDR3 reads CASIADGSRGPQHF. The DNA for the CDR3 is TGTGCCAGCATAGCCGACGGGAGCCGAGGGCCCCAGCATTTT.

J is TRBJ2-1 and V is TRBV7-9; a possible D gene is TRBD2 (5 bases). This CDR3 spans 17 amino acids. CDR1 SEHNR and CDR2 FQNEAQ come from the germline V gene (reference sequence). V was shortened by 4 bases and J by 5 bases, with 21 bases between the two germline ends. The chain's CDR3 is CASSSWNGRAINNEQFF. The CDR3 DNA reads TGTGCCAGCAGCTCGTGGAACGGGCGGGCTATCAACAATGAGCAGTTCTTC.

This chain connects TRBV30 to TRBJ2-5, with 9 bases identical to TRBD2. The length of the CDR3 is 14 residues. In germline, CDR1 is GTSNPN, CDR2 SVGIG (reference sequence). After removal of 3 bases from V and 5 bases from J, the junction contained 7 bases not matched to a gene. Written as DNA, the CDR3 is TGTGCCTGGAGGGCGGGAGGGTCGTCGGAGACCCAGTACTTC. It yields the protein CAWRAGGSSETQYF.

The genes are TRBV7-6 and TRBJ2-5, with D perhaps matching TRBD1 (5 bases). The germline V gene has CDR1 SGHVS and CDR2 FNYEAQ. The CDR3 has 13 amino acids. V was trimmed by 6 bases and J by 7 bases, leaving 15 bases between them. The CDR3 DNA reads TGTGCCAGCAGTTCCTCCTATACAGGGACCCAGTACTTC. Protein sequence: CASSSSYTGTQYF.

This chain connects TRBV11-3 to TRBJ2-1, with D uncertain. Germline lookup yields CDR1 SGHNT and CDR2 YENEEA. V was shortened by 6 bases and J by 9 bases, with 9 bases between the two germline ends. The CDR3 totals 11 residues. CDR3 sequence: CASSTASEQFF. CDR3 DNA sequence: TGTGCCAGCAGTACTGCCTCTGAGCAGTTCTTC.

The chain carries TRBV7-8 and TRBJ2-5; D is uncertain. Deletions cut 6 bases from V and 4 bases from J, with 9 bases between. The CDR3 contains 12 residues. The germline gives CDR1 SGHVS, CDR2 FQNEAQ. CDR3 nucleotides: TGTGCCAGCAGTCAAAGTTTAGAGACCCAGTACTTC. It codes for CASSQSLETQYF.

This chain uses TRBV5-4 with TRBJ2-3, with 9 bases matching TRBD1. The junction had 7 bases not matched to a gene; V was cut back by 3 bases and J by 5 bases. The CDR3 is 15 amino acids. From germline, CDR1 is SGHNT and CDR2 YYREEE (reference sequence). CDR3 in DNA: TGTGCCAGCAGCTCGAAACAGGGGGCGAGAGATACGCAGTATTTT. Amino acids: CASSSKQGARDTQYF.

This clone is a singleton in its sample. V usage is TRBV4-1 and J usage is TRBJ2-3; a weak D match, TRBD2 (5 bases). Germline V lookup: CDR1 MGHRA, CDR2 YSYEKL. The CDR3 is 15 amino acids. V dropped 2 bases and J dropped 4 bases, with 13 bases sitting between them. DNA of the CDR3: TGCGCCAGCAGCCAAACCTTTATGAGGGCAGATACGCAGTATTTT. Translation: CASSQTFMRADTQYF.

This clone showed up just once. The CDR3 DNA is TGTGCCAGCAGCACTGGACAGGCGAGCTATGGCTACACCTTC. As protein: CASSTGQASYGYTF. The chain combines TRBV7-9 with TRBJ1-2; TRBD1 agrees at 7 bases. This CDR3 comprises 14 residues. The junction had 7 bases not matched to a gene; V was cut back by 5 bases and J by 4 bases. The germline V gene encodes CDR1 SEHNR and CDR2 FQNEAQ (reference sequence).

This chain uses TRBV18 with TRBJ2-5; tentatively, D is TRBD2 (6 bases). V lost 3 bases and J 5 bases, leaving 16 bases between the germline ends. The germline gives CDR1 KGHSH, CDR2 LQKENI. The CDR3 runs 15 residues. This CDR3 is CASSPRDSKGETQYF. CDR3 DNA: TGTGCCAGCTCACCCCGGGACTCAAAGGGGGAGACCCAGTACTTC.

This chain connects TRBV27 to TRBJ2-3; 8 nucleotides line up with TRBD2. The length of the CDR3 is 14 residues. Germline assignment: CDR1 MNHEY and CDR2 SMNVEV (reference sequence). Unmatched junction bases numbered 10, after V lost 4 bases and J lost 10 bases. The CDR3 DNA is TGTGCCAGCAGTTCCCTTAGGGGAGCGGGGGCGCAGTATTTT. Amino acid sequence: CASSSLRGAGAQYF.

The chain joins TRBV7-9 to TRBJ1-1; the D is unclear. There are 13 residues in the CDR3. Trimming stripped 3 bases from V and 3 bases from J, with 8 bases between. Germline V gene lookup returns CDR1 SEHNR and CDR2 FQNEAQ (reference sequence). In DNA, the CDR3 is TGTGCCAGCAGCTTTGGTGGGGACACTGAAGCTTTCTTT. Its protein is CASSFGGDTEAFF.

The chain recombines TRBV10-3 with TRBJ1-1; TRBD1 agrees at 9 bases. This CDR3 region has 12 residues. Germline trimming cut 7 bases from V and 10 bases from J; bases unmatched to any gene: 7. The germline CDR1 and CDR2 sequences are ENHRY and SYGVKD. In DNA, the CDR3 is TGTGCCATCACCGGGACAGGGCCGACAGCTTTCTTT. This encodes CAITGTGPTAFF.

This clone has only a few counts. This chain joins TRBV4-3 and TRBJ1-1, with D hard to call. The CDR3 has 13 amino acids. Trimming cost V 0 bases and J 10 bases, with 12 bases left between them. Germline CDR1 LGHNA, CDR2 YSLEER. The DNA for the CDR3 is TGCGCCAGCAGCCAAGATAGAGGGATCCGAGCTTTCTTT. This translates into CASSQDRGIRAFF.